Below are 10 T cell receptor beta chains sequenced from a single sample in a study of cytomegalovirus exposure and HLA in healthy donors. PCR used 60 Vbeta primers and 13 Jbeta primers. Profiled with immunoSEQ multiplex PCR; TCRdb holds only in-frame clones, not every one. Among around 280,000 clones listed, roughly 89% were seen once. The specimen was PBMCs. The receptors here all came from a woman in her late teens or twenties in good health and CMV-seronegative.

As to this clone: The identical CDR3 is also encoded by other nucleotide sequences in the sample. The chain recombines TRBV5-1 with TRBJ1-1, with TRBD1 identical over 7 bases. The ends lost 4 bases at V and 0 bases at J; junction bases unmatched: 6. In germline, CDR1 is SGHRS, CDR2 YFSETQ. The CDR3 contains 15 residues. Written as DNA, the CDR3 is TGCGCCAGCAGCCGGACAGGCCAGATGAACACTGAAGCTTTCTTT. It codes for CASSRTGQMNTEAFF.

This clone has just one count. The gene calls are TRBV11-3 and TRBJ2-3; 7 positions match TRBD2. Germline V gene data show CDR1 as SGHNT and CDR2 as YENEEA. This CDR3 contains 15 residues. Trimming removed 5 bases from V and 2 bases from J; junction bases left unmatched: 7. Here the CDR3 reads CASSAGGTHTDTQYF. As DNA, the CDR3 is TGTGCCAGCAGCGCCGGGGGGACGCACACAGATACGCAGTATTTT.

This clone was counted a few times. The rearrangement joins TRBV4-1 to TRBJ2-4; tentatively, D is TRBD2 (6 bases). The V gene's germline CDR1 is MGHRA and CDR2 YSYEKL. V was cut by 1 base and J by 2 bases, with 15 bases left in between. The CDR3 consists of 17 residues. CDR3 sequence reads: CASSQGRWRDSKNIQYF. CDR3 nucleotides: TGCGCCAGCAGCCAAGGGAGGTGGCGGGACTCCAAAAACATTCAGTACTTC.

The V gene is TRBV6-1, the J gene TRBJ2-7, with D hard to call. The CDR3 is made up of 12 amino acids. Germline V gene data show CDR1 as MNHNS and CDR2 as SASEGT. V lost 6 bases to trimming and J lost 2 bases, with 8 bases between them. The CDR3 DNA is TGTGCCAGCAGCGCGGTTACCTACGAGCAGTACTTC. Its protein is CASSAVTYEQYF.

This chain uses TRBV4-2 with TRBJ2-3, with 7 bases identical to TRBD1. V lost 4 bases, J lost 4 bases, and 11 bases stayed unmatched. Germline assignment: CDR1 LGHNA and CDR2 YNFKEQ. The CDR3 has 16 amino acids. CDR3 nucleotide sequence: TGTGCCAGCAGCCTTCAACAGGGGCGCCCATCAGATACGCAGTATTTT. Translated: CASSLQQGRPSDTQYF.

This chain joins TRBV2 and TRBJ1-4, with D unclear. The germline gives CDR1 SNHLY, CDR2 FYNNEI. Between the trimmed V and J ends, which lost 4 bases and 3 bases, there was a span of 12 bases. The CDR3 spans 15 residues. CDR3 sequence (DNA): TGTGCCAGCAGTGGGGAGACGGACTCTAATGAAAAACTGTTTTTT. It specifies CASSGETDSNEKLFF.

This clone was detected only once. The J gene is TRBJ1-1, the V gene TRBV19, with a weak D call TRBD1 (6 bases). From germline, CDR1 is LNHDA and CDR2 SQIVND (reference sequence). The CDR3 is made up of 11 amino acids. Trimming cost V 7 bases and J 8 bases, with 11 bases left between them. The CDR3, as DNA: TGTGCCAGTAACCCCGGGACAGAAGCTTTCTTT. Encoded protein: CASNPGTEAFF.

The genes are TRBV30 and TRBJ2-7, with 8 bases identical to TRBD2. Germline V gene lookup returns CDR1 GTSNPN and CDR2 SVGIG (reference sequence). This CDR3 contains 11 residues. V was pared by 5 bases and J by 5 bases, with 2 bases of the junction left unmatched. CDR3 in DNA: TGTGCCTGGGGACTAGCTGACGAGCAGTACTTC. Its protein product is CAWGLADEQYF.

J is TRBJ2-7 and V is TRBV7-6; 7 bases match TRBD2. Germline loops: CDR1 SGHVS, CDR2 FNYEAQ. The CDR3 is 14 amino acids. Trimming cost V 5 bases and J 6 bases; bases outside gene matches: 10. The CDR3 here is CASSPGLVDLEQYF. CDR3 nucleotide sequence: TGTGCCAGCAGCCCCGGACTAGTAGATCTCGAGCAGTACTTC.

The genes are TRBV27 and TRBJ2-3; TRBD2 matches at 9 bases. The CDR3 length is 14 residues. The germline V gene encodes CDR1 MNHEY and CDR2 SMNVEV (reference sequence). V trimming: 6 bases; J trimming: 4 bases; junction bases outside the gene matches: 5. CDR3 region: CASRGGGAADTQYF. The CDR3, as DNA: TGTGCCAGCAGGGGCGGGGGGGCCGCAGATACGCAGTATTTT.